The 10 T cell receptor beta chains below were found in one sample sequenced in a study of T-cell reconstitution after alpha-beta-depleted transplantation in children. This sample's TCRbeta library carried unique molecular identifier barcodes. TCRdb processed the PCR reads anew with MiXCR; each CDR3 protein has one entry. Of about 980,000 distinct CDR3 sequences listed, less than 30% are singletons. The sequences come from PBMCs, mostly from graft donor cells, collected 360 days after TCRalphabeta/CD19-depleted stem cell transplant. Receptors were obtained from a boy younger than two who had a stem cell transplant for SCID, so the T cells may come from the graft donor.

The chain carries TRBV6-2 or TRBV6-3 and TRBJ2-5; TRBD2 agrees at 13 bases. Trimming took 0 bases from V and 5 from J; bases not matched to a gene: 12. Germline V gene lookup returns CDR1 MNHEY and CDR2 SVGEGT. The CDR3 covers 19 residues. The CDR3 spells CASSYSRSSGLAGRETQYF. CDR3 bases: TGTGCCAGCAGTTACTCGAGGTCATCGGGACTAGCGGGGCGGGAGACCCAGTACTTC.

The chain has TRBV4-3 and TRBJ2-1, with D perhaps being TRBD1 or TRBD2 (5 bases each). The V end lost 0 bases, the J end lost 8 bases, and 11 bases lay between the germline ends. CDR1 is LGHNA and CDR2 is YSLEER in the germline V gene. The CDR3 loop spans 14 amino acids. The CDR3 sequence: CASSQEGRGYEQFF. CDR3 nucleotide sequence: TGCGCCAGCAGCCAAGAAGGTCGGGGCTATGAGCAGTTCTTC.

This rearrangement joins TRBV14 to TRBJ2-3; D remains unclear. Germline CDR1 and CDR2: SGHDN and FVKESK. Trimming took off 1 base at V and 0 bases at J, with 8 bases between the two ends. The CDR3 consists of 15 residues. The chain's CDR3 is CASSQGETSTDTQYF. The CDR3 nucleotides read TGTGCCAGCAGCCAAGGAGAGACTAGCACAGATACGCAGTATTTT.

This clonotype was observed a handful of times. The CDR3: CATPRQGRDEQYF. DNA of the CDR3: TGTGCCACCCCTAGACAGGGTCGAGACGAGCAGTACTTC. The J gene is TRBJ2-7, the V gene TRBV2, with 7 bases aligning to TRBD1. The length of the CDR3 is 13 residues. CDR1 and CDR2 from the germline V gene are SNHLY and FYNNEI. Losses at the gene ends were 10 bases for V and 5 bases for J; bases not matched to a gene: 11.

This clonotype has only a few counts. Here the CDR3 DNA reads TGTGCCAGCAGCTTAGATCTCGCCCTAAGCACAGATACGCAGTATTTT. Its translation: CASSLDLALSTDTQYF. The V call is TRBV7-8, the J call TRBJ2-3, with unresolved D. The germline V gene has CDR1 SGHVS and CDR2 FQNEAQ. Trimming took 1 base from V and 0 from J, leaving 11 bases between them. This CDR3 contains 16 residues.

The genes are TRBV20-1 and TRBJ2-1; 7 bases agree with TRBD1. The CDR3 runs 17 residues. Germline V CDR1 and CDR2: DFQATT, SNEGSKA (reference sequence). Trimming removed 0 bases from V and 1 base from J; junction bases left unmatched: 9. The CDR3 DNA reads as TGCAGTGCTAGAGATCGGCAGGGGGTCAGGTCCTACAATGAGCAGTTCTTC. This gives the protein CSARDRQGVRSYNEQFF.

In this sample, this clonotype turned up a few times. CDR3 in DNA: TGTGCCAGCAGCCCAGGGACTAGACAAGAGACCCAGTACTTC. It yields the protein CASSPGTRQETQYF. V gene TRBV5-4 combines with J gene TRBJ2-5; 8 bases map to TRBD2. This CDR3 comprises 14 residues. J lost 2 bases, V lost 4 bases, and 4 bases had no gene match. CDR1 is SGHNT, CDR2 YYREEE, per germline (reference sequence).

This clonotype was counted a few times. V is TRBV5-1 and J is TRBJ2-7; 7 bases fit TRBD2. Germline V gene lookup returns CDR1 SGHRS and CDR2 YFSETQ. Germline trimming cut 4 bases from V and 2 bases from J; bases unmatched to any gene: 9. The CDR3 consists of 15 residues. The CDR3 nucleotides read TGCGCCAGCAGCCGGGGGGAGGTTGGCGCCTACGAGCAGTACTTC. This gives the protein CASSRGEVGAYEQYF.

This clonotype has a handful of counts. The chain carries TRBV6-5 and TRBJ1-2; 8 bases align to TRBD1. Germline V CDR1 and CDR2: MNHEY, SVGAGI. V trimming: 3 bases; J trimming: 5 bases; junction bases outside the gene matches: 11. This CDR3 contains 16 residues. The CDR3 loop reads CASSYVRRDRTYGYTF. DNA for the CDR3: TGTGCCAGCAGTTATGTTAGAAGGGACAGGACGTATGGCTACACCTTC.

The V gene is TRBV20-1, the J gene TRBJ2-2; tentative D call: TRBD2 (5 bases). V lost 3 bases and J 6 bases, leaving 11 bases between the germline ends. CDR3 length: 13 residues. Germline assignment: CDR1 DFQATT and CDR2 SNEGSKA (reference sequence). The CDR3 spells CSASALGAGELFF. CDR3 bases: TGCAGTGCTAGTGCCCTCGGGGCCGGGGAGCTGTTTTTT.